This T cell receptor beta chain is from a study of technical replicates of blood from several donors (dated by TCRdb to about 2017). Points on this clone: It lacks a known antigen. Qualities for individual bases were not recorded, and no much larger clone is one base off.

Library preparation employed the immunoSEQ multiplex PCR assay. TCRdb carries this immuneACCESS record with in-frame sequences only. Its versions omit some clonotypes, under half of them owing to an unresolved V gene in the studies checked, with the rest unexplained. A total of about 50,000 clones appear in this sample, more than 90% of them only once. In total, the top ten clones hold 2.5% to 3.5% of the sample. The CDR3 sequence holds 14 residues, the cysteine and phenylalanine included. The retained sequence is limited to the CDR3, 42 bases, with the frame set at the first base. At the junction V is shortened by 1 base and J by 6 bases, with 12 bases in between. Reading the germline V gene gives CDR1 MGHRA and CDR2 YSYEKL.

The chain was built from TRBV4-1 and TRBJ1-1; the D region possibly corresponds to TRBD1 (6 bases align). Sequencing was performed on PBMCs. The TCR was taken from a human donor in good health. Some clones in this sample may be carry-over from other donors' samples. The CDR3 reads CASSQVNRVSEAFF. The DNA is as follows: TGCGCCAGCAGCCAAGTAAACAGGGTCTCTGAAGCTTTCTTT.